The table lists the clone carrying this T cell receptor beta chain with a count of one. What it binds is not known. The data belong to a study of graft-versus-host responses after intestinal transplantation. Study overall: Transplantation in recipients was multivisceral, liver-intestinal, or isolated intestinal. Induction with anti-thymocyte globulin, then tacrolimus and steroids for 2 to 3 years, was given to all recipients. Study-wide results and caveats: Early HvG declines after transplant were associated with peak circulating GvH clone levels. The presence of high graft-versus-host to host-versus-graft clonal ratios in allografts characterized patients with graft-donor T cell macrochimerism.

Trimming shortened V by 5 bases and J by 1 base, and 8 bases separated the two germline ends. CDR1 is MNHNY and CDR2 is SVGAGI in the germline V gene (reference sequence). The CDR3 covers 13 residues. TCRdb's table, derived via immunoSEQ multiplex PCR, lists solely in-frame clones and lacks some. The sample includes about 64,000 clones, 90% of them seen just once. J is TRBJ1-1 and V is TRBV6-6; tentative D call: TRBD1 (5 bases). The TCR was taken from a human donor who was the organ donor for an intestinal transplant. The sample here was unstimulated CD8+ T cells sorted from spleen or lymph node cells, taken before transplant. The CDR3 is CASSLTGNTEAFF. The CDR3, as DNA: TGTGCCAGCAGTCTCACAGGGAACACTGAAGCTTTCTTT.